The 19 T cell receptor beta chains listed next were all sequenced from one sample in a study of blood T cell repertoires in COVID-19. Clones were read by immunoSEQ multiplex PCR, and TCRdb kept only the in-frame ones, dropping some. The table has 150,000 to 180,000 clones, roughly 78% seen once. The material sequenced was peripheral blood. Receptors were obtained from an elderly man with acute or convalescent COVID-19.

V usage is TRBV10-1 and J usage is TRBJ2-2; D not certain. V was clipped by 2 bases and J by 6 bases, with 7 bases between them. There are 13 residues in the CDR3. Per the germline V gene, CDR1 is WNHNN and CDR2 is SYGVQD (reference sequence). The CDR3 bases are TGCGCCAGCAGTGAGGTACTCGCCGGGGAGCTGTTTTTT. Encoded protein: CASSEVLAGELFF.

This chain joins TRBV5-1 and TRBJ2-1; TRBD1 matches 12 bases. The J segment lost 8 bases and the V segment lost 4 bases, leaving 4 bases of the junction unmatched. The CDR3 extends over 14 amino acids. Germline V gives CDR1 SGHRS, CDR2 YFSETQ. The CDR3, as DNA: TGCGCCAGCAGCCCCGGGACAGGGGGCGATGAGCAGTTCTTC. Protein product: CASSPGTGGDEQFF.

The chain couples TRBV27 to TRBJ2-1, with TRBD1 identical over 7 bases. Germline CDR1 and CDR2: MNHEY and SMNVEV (reference sequence). The CDR3 covers 14 residues. The trim removed 5 bases at V and 1 base at J, leaving 2 bases unmatched. Here the CDR3 reads CASSVDRSYNEQFF. CDR3 in DNA: TGTGCCAGCAGTGTGGACAGGTCCTACAATGAGCAGTTCTTC.

This chain joins TRBV5-4 and TRBJ2-3; 8 bases are a match to TRBD2. J was trimmed by 2 bases and V by 5 bases; bases with no gene match: 13. The CDR3 is 17 residues long. Looked up from germline, CDR1 is SGHNT and CDR2 is YYREEE (reference sequence). The chain's CDR3 is CASRRPTAGGDTDTQYF. The CDR3 DNA reads TGTGCCAGCAGGAGACCCACCGCGGGGGGCGACACAGATACGCAGTATTTT.

This clone was picked up one time. Sequence at one end of the junction differs from germline and may be a read error. The chain carries TRBV28 and TRBJ2-4, with 8 bases aligning to TRBD1. The CDR3 extends over 13 amino acids. Per the germline V gene, CDR1 is MDHEN and CDR2 is SYDVKM. DNA for the CDR3: TGTACCAGCCGACAGGGGACCAAAAACATTCAGTACTTC. This sequence encodes CTSRQGTKNIQYF.

This chain connects TRBV30 to TRBJ1-2, with 7 bases that match TRBD1. J lost 8 bases, V lost 5 bases, and 5 bases had no gene match. CDR1 GTSNPN and CDR2 SVGIG come from the germline V gene (reference sequence). This CDR3 has 11 residues. The chain's CDR3 is CAWSNRGGYTF. CDR3 DNA sequence: TGTGCCTGGTCGAACAGGGGCGGCTACACCTTC.

This clone was detected only a few times. V is TRBV2 and J is TRBJ1-2, with TRBD1 identical over 9 bases. With 3 bases clipped from V and 7 bases from J, the junction kept 3 bases outside the gene matches. Germline lookup yields CDR1 SNHLY and CDR2 FYNNEI. This CDR3 comprises 13 residues. In DNA, the CDR3 is TGTGCCAGCAGTGAGACAGGGGGAAGTGGCTACACCTTC. The encoded protein is CASSETGGSGYTF.

The rearrangement uses TRBV28 and TRBJ2-5, with D unclear. The V gene's germline CDR1 is MDHEN and CDR2 SYDVKM. The CDR3 is made up of 12 amino acids. V was cut by 10 bases and J by 1 base, with 10 bases left in between. In DNA, the CDR3 is TGTGCCACCTCTACGGTCCAAGAGACCCAGTACTTC. As protein: CATSTVQETQYF.

The rearrangement links TRBV10-3 to TRBJ2-1, with 11 positions matching TRBD2. Germline V gene lookup returns CDR1 ENHRY and CDR2 SYGVKD. This CDR3 comprises 18 residues. The J segment lost 6 bases and the V segment lost 3 bases, leaving 13 bases of the junction unmatched. The DNA of the CDR3 is TGTGCCATCAGTGACAGCCTTGGTAGCGGGGGGGCCTTCAATGAGCAGTTCTTC. Its translation is CAISDSLGSGGAFNEQFF.

The gene calls are TRBV10-3 and TRBJ1-2; the D gene is possibly TRBD1 (5 bases). Germline loops: CDR1 ENHRY, CDR2 SYGVKD. CDR3 size: 13 residues. V lost 6 bases and J 1 base, leaving 9 bases between the germline ends. CDR3 DNA sequence: TGTGCCATCAGCGCGACAGTTAACTATGGCTACACCTTC. Its translation: CAISATVNYGYTF.

This chain uses TRBV14 with TRBJ1-1, with D tentatively TRBD1 (5 bases). The V end was cut by 5 bases, the J end by 4 bases, with 11 bases between. CDR1 SGHDN and CDR2 FVKESK come from the germline V gene. The CDR3 is 13 residues long. The CDR3: CASSYGGSTEAFF. The DNA of the CDR3 is TGTGCCAGCAGCTACGGGGGGTCCACTGAAGCTTTCTTT.

This chain connects TRBV12-3 or TRBV12-4 to TRBJ1-1; D call uncertain. With 2 bases removed from V and 8 bases from J, the gap between germline ends came to 12 bases. CDR3 length: 13 amino acids. For the CDR3, the DNA is TGTGCCAGCAGTTTAAGACCGTGGGCAGAAGCTTTCTTT. This sequence encodes CASSLRPWAEAFF.

The rearrangement links TRBV5-1 to TRBJ1-2; D remains unclear. CDR1 is SGHRS and CDR2 is YFSETQ in the germline V gene. V dropped 2 bases and J dropped 7 bases, with 15 bases sitting between them. The CDR3 runs 14 residues. CDR3 nucleotide sequence: TGCGCCAGCAGCTTAGATCCGGCAACGGGTGGCTACACCTTC. Protein sequence: CASSLDPATGGYTF.

The chain has TRBV18 and TRBJ2-7, with 8 bases aligning to TRBD1. Germline values: CDR1 KGHSH, CDR2 LQKENI. CDR3 size: 14 residues. V shed 3 bases and J 0 bases; nucleotides not matched to a gene: 1. In DNA, the CDR3 is TGTGCCAGCTCACCGGGACAGGTCTCCTACGAGCAGTACTTC. As protein: CASSPGQVSYEQYF.

This rearrangement joins TRBV18 to TRBJ1-6, with TRBD1 matching 8 bases. The CDR3 spans 16 residues. CDR1 is KGHSH, CDR2 LQKENI, per germline. The ends lost 3 bases at V and 9 bases at J; junction bases unmatched: 10. The CDR3 spells CASSPRTGTGSSPLHF. The CDR3 bases are TGTGCCAGCTCACCCAGGACAGGGACCGGTAGTTCACCCCTCCACTTT.

The DNA for the CDR3 is TGTGCCAGCACCGGGACAGGGGGCTACGAGCAGTACTTC. It encodes CASTGTGGYEQYF. V usage is TRBV7-9 and J usage is TRBJ2-7; 11 bases align to TRBD1. The CDR3 totals 13 residues. V lost 7 bases to trimming and J lost 3 bases; unmatched junction nucleotides: 2. Germline CDR1 reads SEHNR; CDR2 reads FQNEAQ (reference sequence).

The gene calls are TRBV5-5 and TRBJ1-2, with D unresolved. Trimming pared 0 bases from V and 1 base from J, leaving 10 bases between. This CDR3 has 15 amino acids. Per the germline V gene, CDR1 is SGHKS and CDR2 is YYEKEE (reference sequence). Here the CDR3 reads CASSLGEEFNYGYTF. DNA for the CDR3: TGTGCCAGCAGCTTGGGAGAGGAGTTTAACTATGGCTACACCTTC.

V is TRBV2 and J is TRBJ2-1; TRBD2 matches 7 bases. V shed 2 bases and J 8 bases; nucleotides not matched to a gene: 12. The CDR3 is 16 residues long. Germline CDR1 reads SNHLY; CDR2 reads FYNNEI. This chain's CDR3 is CASSEWGAGPGDEQFF. For the CDR3, the DNA is TGTGCCAGCAGTGAATGGGGAGCGGGGCCGGGGGATGAGCAGTTCTTC.

The chain couples TRBV27 to TRBJ1-1; 7 bases are shared with TRBD1. This CDR3 has 15 residues. Per the germline V gene, CDR1 is MNHEY and CDR2 is SMNVEV (reference sequence). J was trimmed by 4 bases and V by 5 bases; bases with no gene match: 10. The chain's CDR3 is CASSPYHNRGTEAFF. The CDR3, as DNA: TGTGCCAGCAGTCCCTATCATAACAGGGGCACTGAAGCTTTCTTT.